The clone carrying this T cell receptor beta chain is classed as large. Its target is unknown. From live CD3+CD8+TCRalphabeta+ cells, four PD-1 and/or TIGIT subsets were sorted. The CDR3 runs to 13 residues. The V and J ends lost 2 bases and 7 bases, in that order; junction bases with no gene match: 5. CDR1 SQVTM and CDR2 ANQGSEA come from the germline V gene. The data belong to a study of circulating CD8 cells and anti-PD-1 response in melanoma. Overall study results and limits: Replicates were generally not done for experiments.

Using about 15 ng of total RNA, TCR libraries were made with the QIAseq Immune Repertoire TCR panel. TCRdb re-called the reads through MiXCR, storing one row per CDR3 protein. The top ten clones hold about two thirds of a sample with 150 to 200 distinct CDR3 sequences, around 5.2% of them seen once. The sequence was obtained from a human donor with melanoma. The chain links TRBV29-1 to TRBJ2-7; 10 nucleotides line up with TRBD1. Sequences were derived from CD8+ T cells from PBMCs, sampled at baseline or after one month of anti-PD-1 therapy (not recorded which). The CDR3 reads CSVELDRGWEQYF. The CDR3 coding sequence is TGCAGCGTTGAATTGGACAGGGGGTGGGAGCAGTACTTC.